This T cell receptor beta chain was observed in a study of blood T cell repertoires in COVID-19. About the research overall: Acute-phase and convalescent COVID-19 samples originated in the United States, Italy and Spain.

V lost 1 base and J lost 4; bases outside the gene matches: 0. CDR3 length: 13 residues. Looked up from germline, CDR1 is GTSNPN and CDR2 is SVGIG (reference sequence). In the original processing: By means of reference gene primer amplification, nucleated cell counts were estimated. Only in-frame clones appear in the TCRdb table, and some are missing; sequencing was by immunoSEQ multiplex PCR. Clonal size and the V and J genes are those of that table, whereas D and trimming came from the DNA. The sample shows approximately 300,000 clones, more than 75% of them seen only once. The sequence derives from a man aged 50 to 59 with active or convalescent COVID-19. J is TRBJ1-4 and V is TRBV30; the match to TRBD1 covers 7 bases. The sequenced sample consisted of peripheral blood. CDR3 region: CAWSGDSNEKLFF. Here the CDR3 DNA reads TGTGCCTGGAGTGGGGACAGTAATGAAAAACTGTTTTTT.